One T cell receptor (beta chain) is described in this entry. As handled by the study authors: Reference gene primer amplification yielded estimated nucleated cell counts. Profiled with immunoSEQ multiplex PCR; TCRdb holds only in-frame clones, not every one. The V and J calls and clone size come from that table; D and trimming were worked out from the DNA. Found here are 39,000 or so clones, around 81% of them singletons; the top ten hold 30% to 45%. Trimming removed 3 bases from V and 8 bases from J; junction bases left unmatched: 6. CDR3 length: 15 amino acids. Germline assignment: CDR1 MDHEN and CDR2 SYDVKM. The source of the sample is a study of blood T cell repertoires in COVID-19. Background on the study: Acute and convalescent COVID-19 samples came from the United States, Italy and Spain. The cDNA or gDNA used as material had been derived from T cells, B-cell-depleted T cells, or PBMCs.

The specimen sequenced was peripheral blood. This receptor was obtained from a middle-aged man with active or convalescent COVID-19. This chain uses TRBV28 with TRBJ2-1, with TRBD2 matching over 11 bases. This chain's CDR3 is CASSFVSSGRYEQFF. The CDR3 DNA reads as TGTGCCAGCAGTTTCGTGTCTAGCGGGAGGTATGAGCAGTTCTTC.